These T cell receptor beta chains were read from a single sample in a study of cytomegalovirus exposure and HLA in healthy donors. Sequencing was performed with immunoSEQ multiplex PCR; in TCRdb, only in-frame clones are kept and a portion is missing. The table includes over 80,000 clones, under 85% detected once. Sequenced: PBMCs. The receptors derive from a female donor in good health and CMV-seropositive. Each CDR3 is given with its conserved first and last residue. A D gene is named only where the DNA matches it firmly. Expanded clones are given a class, and other clones once, few, many or no size at all.

d_call j_call v_call clone_size cdr3_nt cdr3_aa
TRBD2 TRBJ2-2 TRBV6-1 - TGTGCCAGCAGTGAGAGCGGGGGGGGGAACACCGGGGAGCTGTTTTTT CASSESGGGNTGELFF
TRBD1 TRBJ1-5 TRBV7-2 - TGTGCCAGCAGCTTAGAGACAGGGACGGATCAGCCCCAGCATTTT CASSLETGTDQPQHF
TRBD2 TRBJ2-1 TRBV9 - TGTGCCAGCAGCGTAGGGTTTGGACTAGCAAGGAATGAGCAGTTCTTC CASSVGFGLARNEQFF
- TRBJ1-2 TRBV6-6 few TGTGCCAGCAGTTTCCGAGGTACCAACTATGGCTACACCTTC CASSFRGTNYGYTF
- TRBJ2-1 TRBV30 - TGTGCCTTTACCCGGGACTCCCAGTACAATGAGCAGTTCTTC CAFTRDSQYNEQFF
TRBD2 TRBJ2-6 TRBV28 - TGTGCCAGCTGGGAGGGGTCAGGCGGGGCCAACGTCCTGACTTTC CASWEGSGGANVLTF
- TRBJ1-4 TRBV6-4 - TGTGCCAGCAGTACGGCGGAGGGTTATAATGAAAAACTGTTTTTT CASSTAEGYNEKLFF
TRBD2 TRBJ2-3 TRBV10-3 - TGTGCCATCAGCACTTCGGGGGGGCCCACAGATACGCAGTATTTT CAISTSGGPTDTQYF
TRBD1 TRBJ1-5 TRBV2 few TGTGCCAGCAGTGGACAGGGTGCCCGACAGCCCCAGCATTTT CASSGQGARQPQHF
- TRBJ1-5 TRBV27 - TGTGCCAGCAGTTACAGACGGAATCAGCCCCAGCATTTT CASSYRRNQPQHF
TRBD1 TRBJ1-6 TRBV5-4 - TGTGCCAGCAGCCATACCAGACAGGGTGGAAATTCACCCCTCCACTTT CASSHTRQGGNSPLHF
TRBD2 TRBJ2-3 TRBV9 - TGTGCCAGCAGCGCGACTAGCGGGAGGACAGATACGCAGTATTTT CASSATSGRTDTQYF
TRBD1 TRBJ2-1 TRBV7-9 - TGTGCCAGCAGCCCGGCGGACAGGGCCCATGAGCAGTTCTTC CASSPADRAHEQFF
- TRBJ1-1 TRBV14 - TGTGCCAGCAAGAACAGTGTGAACACTGAAGCTTTCTTT CASKNSVNTEAFF
- TRBJ1-2 TRBV7-2 - TGTGCCAGCAGCTATCGACAGGTAGACTATGGCTACACCTTC CASSYRQVDYGYTF
- TRBJ2-7 TRBV28 - TGTGCCACCCGCCCCTCAGGGGGGACCTACGAGCAGTACTTC CATRPSGGTYEQYF
- TRBJ2-2 TRBV11-3 - TGTGCCAGCAGCCCCGCTCAGGGAAGGACCGGGGAGCTGTTTTTT CASSPAQGRTGELFF
- TRBJ1-5 TRBV9 once TGTGCCAGCAGCCCGGGCCAGGCTAGCGGGTCCCAGCATTTT CASSPGQASGSQHF
TRBD1 TRBJ1-1 TRBV28 - TGTGCCAGCGGGACCCTGACAGGGGGGCGAACTGAAGCTTTCTTT CASGTLTGGRTEAFF
TRBD2 TRBJ2-5 TRBV7-9 - TGTGCCAGCAGCTCAGCGATGGGGGGGGGAGAGACCCAGTACTTC CASSSAMGGGETQYF
- TRBJ2-2 TRBV5-1 - TGCGCCAGCAGCTTGGTCTACACCGGGGAGCTGTTTTTT CASSLVYTGELFF
- TRBJ2-7 TRBV7-9 few TGTGCCAGCAGCTTAGCGAGTGGCGAGCAGTACTTC CASSLASGEQYF
- TRBJ2-7 TRBV7-2 - TGTGCCAGCAGCTTAATTAGCGTGCTCTACGAGCAGTACTTC CASSLISVLYEQYF
- TRBJ2-1 TRBV5-1 - TGCGCCAGCAGCTTGGCCCAGTACAATGAGCAGTTCTTC CASSLAQYNEQFF
TRBD2 TRBJ2-2 TRBV7-8 - TGTGCCAGCAGCCCTCCGGGACTAGAGGGGATCGGGGAGCTGTTTTTT CASSPPGLEGIGELFF
- TRBJ1-2 TRBV30 once TGTGCCTGGAGTGTACAAGTTAACTATGGCTACACCTTC CAWSVQVNYGYTF
- TRBJ1-1 TRBV2 - TGTGCCAGCAGCCGGGATTTGAACACTGAAGCTTTCTTT CASSRDLNTEAFF
TRBD2 TRBJ2-3 TRBV19 - TGTGCCAGTAGAGCGGGAGGCGGCACAGATACGCAGTATTTT CASRAGGGTDTQYF
TRBD2 TRBJ2-3 TRBV2 - TGTGCCAGCAGTTTGACTAGCGCCACTACAGATACGCAGTATTTT CASSLTSATTDTQYF
TRBD1 TRBJ1-2 TRBV5-4 - TGTGCCAGCAGCTTTGGGACAGGGGCCTATGGCTACACCTTC CASSFGTGAYGYTF
- TRBJ1-1 TRBV5-1 - TGCGCCAGCAGCTTGCAGGGCACTGAAGCTTTCTTT CASSLQGTEAFF
- TRBJ2-3 TRBV5-1 - TGCGCCAGCAGCTTGGGGCCAGGGCGCGATACGCAGTATTTT CASSLGPGRDTQYF
TRBD1 TRBJ1-1 TRBV2 - TGTGCCAGCCGCTGGGACAGGTCGAACACTGAAGCTTTCTTT CASRWDRSNTEAFF
- TRBJ2-2 TRBV5-6 - TGTGCCAGCAGCCCTCCTCGGACCGGGGAGCTGTTTTTT CASSPPRTGELFF
TRBD1 TRBJ1-2 TRBV28 - TGTGCCAGCAGTTTATCGGCGAGGGGGCGCATCTATGGCTACACCTTC CASSLSARGRIYGYTF
- TRBJ1-1 TRBV7-9 - TGTGCCAGCAGCCTTAATCTAAGGGCAGGGCCCACTGAAGCTTTCTTT CASSLNLRAGPTEAFF
- TRBJ1-2 TRBV19 - TGTGCCACCGGGATTTACTACTATGGCTACACCTTC CATGIYYYGYTF
- TRBJ1-1 TRBV30 - TGTGCCTGGGGGCGGGGTAATACTGAAGCTTTCTTT CAWGRGNTEAFF
TRBD2 TRBJ2-4 TRBV4-3 - TGCGCCAGCAGCCGGGTAAGCGGGAAAGACATTCAGTACTTC CASSRVSGKDIQYF
TRBD1 TRBJ1-6 TRBV6-5 - TGTGCCAGCAGTCCACAGGGGCTGGATTCACCCCTCCACTTT CASSPQGLDSPLHF